The clone carrying this T cell receptor beta chain was recorded only once. The antigen remains unidentified. The PCR employed 60 Vbeta primers together with 13 Jbeta primers. This table comes from immunoSEQ multiplex PCR, and its TCRdb copy is limited to in-frame clones, with some not included. The sample holds about 160,000 clones, approximately 78% seen once. This entry belongs to a study of cytomegalovirus exposure and HLA in healthy donors. Study information: Early release data held some 80 million unique TCRs from HLA-typed donors. Study observations and caveats: Certain indistinguishable V segments, among them TRBV6-2 and TRBV6-3, were excluded. In a later analysis, TCR beta V- and J-gene trimming showed a link to a missense DCLRE1C variant.

The CDR3 contains 15 residues. Trimming stripped 0 bases from V and 1 base from J, with 12 bases between. Germline V gene lookup returns CDR1 GTSNPN and CDR2 SVGIG (reference sequence). The rearrangement links TRBV30 to TRBJ1-1, with a weak D call TRBD1 (6 bases). Sample: PBMCs. The receptor was derived from a male donor in good health and CMV-seronegative. CDR3 protein: CAWSVRGGRNTEAFF. The CDR3 coding sequence is TGTGCCTGGAGTGTACGAGGGGGTAGGAACACTGAAGCTTTCTTT.